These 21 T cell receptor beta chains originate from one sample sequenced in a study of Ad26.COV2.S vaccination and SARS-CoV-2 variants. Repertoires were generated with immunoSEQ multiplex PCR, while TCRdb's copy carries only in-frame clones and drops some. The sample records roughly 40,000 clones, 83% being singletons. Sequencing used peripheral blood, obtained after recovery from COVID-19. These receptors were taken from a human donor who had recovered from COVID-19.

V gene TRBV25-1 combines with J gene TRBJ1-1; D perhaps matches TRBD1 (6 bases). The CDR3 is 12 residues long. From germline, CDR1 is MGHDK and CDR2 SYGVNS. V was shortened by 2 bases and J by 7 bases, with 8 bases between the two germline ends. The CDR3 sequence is CASSEGGREAFF. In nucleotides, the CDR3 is TGTGCCAGCAGTGAAGGGGGCCGTGAAGCTTTCTTT.

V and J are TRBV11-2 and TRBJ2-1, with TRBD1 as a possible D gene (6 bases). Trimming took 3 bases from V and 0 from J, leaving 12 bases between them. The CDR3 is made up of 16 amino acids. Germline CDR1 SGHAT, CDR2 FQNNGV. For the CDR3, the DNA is TGTGCCAGCAGCTTCCGGACAGACAACTCCTACAATGAGCAGTTCTTC. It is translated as CASSFRTDNSYNEQFF.

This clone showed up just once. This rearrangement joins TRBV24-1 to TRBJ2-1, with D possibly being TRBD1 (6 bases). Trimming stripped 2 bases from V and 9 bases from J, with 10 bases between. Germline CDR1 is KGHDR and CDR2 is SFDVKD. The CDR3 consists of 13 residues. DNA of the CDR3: TGTGCCACCAGTGATTCTCCAGGGGTTGAGCAGTTCTTC. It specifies CATSDSPGVEQFF.

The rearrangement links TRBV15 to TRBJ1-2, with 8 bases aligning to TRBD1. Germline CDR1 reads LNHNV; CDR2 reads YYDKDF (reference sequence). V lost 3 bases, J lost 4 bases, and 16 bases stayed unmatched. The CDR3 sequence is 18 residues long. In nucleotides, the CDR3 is TGTGCCACCAGCAGGGCGGGCAGGGGGCCCATGGGGAGCTATGGCTACACCTTC. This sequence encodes CATSRAGRGPMGSYGYTF. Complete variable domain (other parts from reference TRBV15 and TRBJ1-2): DAMVIQNPRYQVTQFGKPVTLSCSQTLNHNVMYWYQQKSSQAPKLLFHYYDKDFNNEADTPDNFQSRRPNTSFCFLDIRSPGLGDTAMYLCATSRAGRGPMGSYGYTFGSGTRLTVV.

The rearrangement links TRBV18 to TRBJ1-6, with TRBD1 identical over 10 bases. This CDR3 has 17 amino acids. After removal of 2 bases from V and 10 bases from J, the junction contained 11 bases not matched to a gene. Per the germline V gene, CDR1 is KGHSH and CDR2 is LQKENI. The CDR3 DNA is TGTGCCAGCTCACCATTTCAGGGACAGGGGCTTTACTCACCCCTCCACTTT. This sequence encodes CASSPFQGQGLYSPLHF.

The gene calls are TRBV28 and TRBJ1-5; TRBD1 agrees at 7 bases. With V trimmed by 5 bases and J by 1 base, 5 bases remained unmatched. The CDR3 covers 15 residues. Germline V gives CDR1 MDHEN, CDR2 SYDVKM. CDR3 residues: CASSLQGSSNQPQHF. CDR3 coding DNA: TGTGCCAGCAGTCTACAGGGGTCGAGCAATCAGCCCCAGCATTTT.

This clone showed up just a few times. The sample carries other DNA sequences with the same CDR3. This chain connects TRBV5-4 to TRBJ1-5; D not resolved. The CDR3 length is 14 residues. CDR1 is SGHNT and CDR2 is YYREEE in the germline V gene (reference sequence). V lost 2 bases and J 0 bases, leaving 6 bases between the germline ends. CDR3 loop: CASSLGGSNQPQHF. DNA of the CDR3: TGTGCCAGCAGCTTAGGTGGTAGCAATCAGCCCCAGCATTTT.

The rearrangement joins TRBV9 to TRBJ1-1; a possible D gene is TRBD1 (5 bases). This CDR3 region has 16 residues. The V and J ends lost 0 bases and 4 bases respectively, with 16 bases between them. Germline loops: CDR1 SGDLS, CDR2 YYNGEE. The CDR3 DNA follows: TGTGCCAGCAGCGTAGCTTTGGGGCCCCGGCCCACTGAAGCTTTCTTT. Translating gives CASSVALGPRPTEAFF.

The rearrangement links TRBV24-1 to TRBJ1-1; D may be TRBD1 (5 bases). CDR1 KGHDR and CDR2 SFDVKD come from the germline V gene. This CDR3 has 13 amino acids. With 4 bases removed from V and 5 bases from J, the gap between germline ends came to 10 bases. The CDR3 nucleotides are TGTGCCACCAGTGACCAGGGTGGTACTGAAGCTTTCTTT. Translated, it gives CATSDQGGTEAFF.

The CDR3 region is CASSTPEQGETQYF. CDR3 nucleotides: TGCGCCAGCAGCACCCCCGAGCAGGGGGAGACCCAGTACTTC. The chain has TRBV5-1 and TRBJ2-5; weak D call: TRBD1 (6 bases). The CDR3 is made up of 14 amino acids. The V gene's germline CDR1 is SGHRS and CDR2 YFSETQ. Trimming removed 4 bases from V and 5 bases from J, with 15 bases in between.

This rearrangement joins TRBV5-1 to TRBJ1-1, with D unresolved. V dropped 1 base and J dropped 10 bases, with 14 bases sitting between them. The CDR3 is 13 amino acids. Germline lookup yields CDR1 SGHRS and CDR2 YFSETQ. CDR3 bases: TGCGCCAGCAGCTTGAAATTGGACGCTCGAGCTTTCTTT. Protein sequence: CASSLKLDARAFF.

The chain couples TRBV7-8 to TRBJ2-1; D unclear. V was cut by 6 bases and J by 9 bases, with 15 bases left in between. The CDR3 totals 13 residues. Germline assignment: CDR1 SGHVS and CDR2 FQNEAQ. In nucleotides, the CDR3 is TGTGCCAGCAGTCCGCCCGCCGTGACTGAGCAGTTCTTC. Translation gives CASSPPAVTEQFF.

CDR3 in amino acids: CASSLAKGGTEAFF. CDR3 coding DNA: TGCGCCAGCAGCTTGGCTAAAGGGGGGACTGAAGCTTTCTTT. The genes are TRBV5-1 and TRBJ1-1, with D tentatively TRBD1 (6 bases). The V gene lost 0 bases and the J gene lost 5 bases, with 11 bases spanning the gap. Germline CDR1 SGHRS, CDR2 YFSETQ. CDR3 size: 14 residues.

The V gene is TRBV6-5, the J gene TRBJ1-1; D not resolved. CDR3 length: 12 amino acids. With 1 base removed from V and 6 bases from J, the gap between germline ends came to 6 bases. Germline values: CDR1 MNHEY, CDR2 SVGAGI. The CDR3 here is CASSYLTPEAFF. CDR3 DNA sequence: TGTGCCAGCAGTTACTTAACGCCTGAAGCTTTCTTT.

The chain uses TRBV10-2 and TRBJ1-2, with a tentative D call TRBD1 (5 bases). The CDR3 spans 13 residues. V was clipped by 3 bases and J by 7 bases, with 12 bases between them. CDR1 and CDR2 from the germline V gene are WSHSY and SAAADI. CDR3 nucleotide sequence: TGCGCCAGCAGTGATGCCAGGGCAGTTGGCTACACCTTC. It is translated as CASSDARAVGYTF.

The CDR3 DNA follows: TGTGCCAGCAGGCCTCGCTCCTACGAGCAGTACTTC. It is translated as CASRPRSYEQYF. This chain uses TRBV6-2 or TRBV6-3 with TRBJ2-7; no clear D gene. V lost 6 bases and J 0 bases, leaving 6 bases between the germline ends. CDR1 and CDR2 (germline): MNHEY, SVGEGT. The CDR3 is 12 amino acids.

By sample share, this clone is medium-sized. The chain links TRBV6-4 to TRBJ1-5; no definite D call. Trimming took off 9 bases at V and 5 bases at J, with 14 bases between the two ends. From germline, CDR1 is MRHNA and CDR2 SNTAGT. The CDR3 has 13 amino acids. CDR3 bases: TGTGCCAGTGCACCGACCGGGGATCAGCCCCAGCATTTT. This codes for CASAPTGDQPQHF.

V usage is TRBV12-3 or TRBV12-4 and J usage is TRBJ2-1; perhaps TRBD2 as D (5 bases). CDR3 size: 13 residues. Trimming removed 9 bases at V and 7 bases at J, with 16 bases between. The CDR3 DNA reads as TGTGCCAGTCGACTGGACTCTTTAAATGAGCAGTTCTTC. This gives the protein CASRLDSLNEQFF.

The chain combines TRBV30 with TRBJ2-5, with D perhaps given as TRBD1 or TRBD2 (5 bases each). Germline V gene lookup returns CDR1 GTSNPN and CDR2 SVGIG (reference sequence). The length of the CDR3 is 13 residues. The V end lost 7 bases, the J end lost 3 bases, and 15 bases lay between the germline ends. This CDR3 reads CAYLPGREETQYF. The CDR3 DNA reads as TGTGCCTATTTACCGGGGCGGGAAGAGACCCAGTACTTC.

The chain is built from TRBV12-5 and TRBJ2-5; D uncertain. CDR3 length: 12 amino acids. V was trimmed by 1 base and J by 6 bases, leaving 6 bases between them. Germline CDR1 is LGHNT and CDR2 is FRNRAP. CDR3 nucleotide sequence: TGTGCTAGTGGTTTGGAGAGTCAGACCCAGTACTTC. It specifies CASGLESQTQYF.

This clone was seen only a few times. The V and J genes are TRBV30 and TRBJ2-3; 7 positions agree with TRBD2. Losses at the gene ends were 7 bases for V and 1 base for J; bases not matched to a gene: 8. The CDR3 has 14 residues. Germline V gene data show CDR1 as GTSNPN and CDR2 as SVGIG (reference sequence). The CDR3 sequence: CAYSSRGGTDTQYF. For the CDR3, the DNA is TGTGCCTACTCTAGCCGGGGGGGCACAGATACGCAGTATTTT.